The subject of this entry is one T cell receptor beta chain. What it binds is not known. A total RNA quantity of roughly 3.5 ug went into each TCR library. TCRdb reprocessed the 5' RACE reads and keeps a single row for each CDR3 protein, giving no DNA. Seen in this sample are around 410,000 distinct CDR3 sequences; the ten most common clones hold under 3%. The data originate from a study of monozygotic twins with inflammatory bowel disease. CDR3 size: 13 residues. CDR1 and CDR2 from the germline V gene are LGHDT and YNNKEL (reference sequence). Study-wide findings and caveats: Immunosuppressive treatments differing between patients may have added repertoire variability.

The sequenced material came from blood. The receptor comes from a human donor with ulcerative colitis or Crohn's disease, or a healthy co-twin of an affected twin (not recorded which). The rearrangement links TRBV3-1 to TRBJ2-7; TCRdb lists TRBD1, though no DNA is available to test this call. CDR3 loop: CASSQGDAYEQYF.